This T cell receptor (beta chain) was recorded in a study of response to subunit inactivated influenza vaccine. Notes on the study in general: Each seasonal influenza vaccination, the authors suggested, recruits few new T cells.

V dropped 8 bases and J dropped 0 bases, with 17 bases sitting between them. This CDR3 has 16 residues. Germline V lookup: CDR1 DFQATT, CDR2 SNEGSKA (reference sequence). From the RT-PCR reads, TCRdb called clonotypes with MiXCR, one entry per CDR3 protein. The sample has fewer than 700,000 distinct CDR3 sequences; over 10% are singletons. This clonotype was detected a few times. Its antigen is as yet unknown. V usage is TRBV20-1 and J usage is TRBJ1-6, with D unclear. This specimen was PBMCs from blood, taken roughly 47 days after vaccination. This sequence was found in a man between 45 and 60 years old who received an inactivated influenza vaccine. The CDR3 DNA reads as TGCAGTTCAACGACCTATTCGAGCTCCTATAATTCACCCCTCCACTTT. Translation: CSSTTYSSSYNSPLHF.